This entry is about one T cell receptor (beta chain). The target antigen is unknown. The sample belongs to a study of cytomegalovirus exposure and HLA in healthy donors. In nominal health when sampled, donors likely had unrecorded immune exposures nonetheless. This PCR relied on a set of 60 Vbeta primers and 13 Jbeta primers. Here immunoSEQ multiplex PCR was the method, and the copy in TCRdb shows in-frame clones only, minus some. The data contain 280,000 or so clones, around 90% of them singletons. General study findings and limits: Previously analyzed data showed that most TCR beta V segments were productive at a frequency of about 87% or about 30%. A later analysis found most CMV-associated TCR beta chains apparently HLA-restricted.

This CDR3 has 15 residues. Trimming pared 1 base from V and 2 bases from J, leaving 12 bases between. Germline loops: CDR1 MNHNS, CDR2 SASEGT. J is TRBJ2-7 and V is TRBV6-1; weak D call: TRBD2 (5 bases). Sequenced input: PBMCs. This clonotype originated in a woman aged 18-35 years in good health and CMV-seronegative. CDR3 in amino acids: CASSEGGTGTYEQYF. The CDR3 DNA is TGTGCCAGCAGTGAAGGGGGTACGGGGACCTACGAGCAGTACTTC.